This T cell receptor (beta chain) was identified during a study of cytomegalovirus exposure and HLA in healthy donors. Study outcomes and limitations: Altogether, 150 to 200 TCR beta chains were recorded as cytomegalovirus-associated. A reported reduction in N-insertions relative to the roughly 700-donor mean was seen in an Asian-associated ancestry cluster in a later analysis. There were a few CMV-associated chains whose specificity for CMV antigens was confirmed in vitro.

Note on this clone: As yet, its antigen is unknown.

The CDR3 contains 15 residues. Germline CDR1 reads MGHRA; CDR2 reads YSYEKL. Trimming removed 2 bases from V and 0 bases from J, with 8 bases in between. Primers: 60 Vbeta forward and 13 Jbeta reverse. Authors' analysis steps: Later reanalysis found approximately 80 million unique TCR beta chains, about 11 million of them shared. Clones were sequenced by immunoSEQ multiplex PCR, and TCRdb holds only the in-frame ones, with some missing. V, J and clone size are taken as reported in that table, and D and trimming were inferred from the DNA itself. The table lists about 83,000 clones, about four fifths of them singletons.

The chain couples TRBV4-1 to TRBJ1-3, with D possibly being TRBD1 (6 bases). Sequencing used PBMCs. The TCR comes from a woman in her twenties or thirties in good health and CMV-seronegative. CDR3 DNA: TGCGCCAGCAGCCAATGGGACATCTCTGGAAACACCATATATTTT. Encoded protein: CASSQWDISGNTIYF.